The 27 T cell receptor beta chains below were found in one sample sequenced in a study of cytomegalovirus exposure and HLA in healthy donors. Data came from immunoSEQ multiplex PCR; TCRdb stores just in-frame clones and leaves some out. Here the sample spans fewer than 200,000 clones, roughly nine tenths being singletons. The specimen sequenced was PBMCs. The receptors originated from a woman aged 25 to 39 in good health and CMV-seronegative.

This clone was recorded once. The chain links TRBV4-3 to TRBJ2-1, with a tentative D call TRBD1 (6 bases). Germline V lookup: CDR1 LGHNA, CDR2 YSLEER. The length of the CDR3 is 17 residues. Trimming removed 1 base from V and 0 bases from J, with 13 bases in between. The CDR3 sequence: CASSQGKTGSSYNEQFF. The CDR3 DNA is TGCGCCAGCAGCCAAGGGAAAACAGGGAGCTCCTACAATGAGCAGTTCTTC.

This chain uses TRBV9 with TRBJ2-5; 7 nucleotides agree with TRBD2. Germline V gene sequence: CDR1 SGDLS, CDR2 YYNGEE. Losses at the gene ends were 2 bases for V and 1 base for J; bases not matched to a gene: 5. The CDR3 is made up of 15 amino acids. The CDR3 region is CASSVGGGFQETQYF. The CDR3 DNA follows: TGTGCCAGCAGCGTCGGCGGGGGTTTCCAAGAGACCCAGTACTTC.

J is TRBJ2-1 and V is TRBV7-8; D is tentatively TRBD1 or TRBD2 (5 bases each). Trimming stripped 11 bases from V and 0 bases from J, with 23 bases between. Germline V gene lookup returns CDR1 SGHVS and CDR2 FQNEAQ. The CDR3 is made up of 17 amino acids. CDR3 loop: CAVVEGRGTSSYNEQFF. The CDR3 coding sequence is TGTGCCGTCGTCGAGGGCCGTGGGACCAGCTCCTACAATGAGCAGTTCTTC.

The chain has TRBV27 and TRBJ2-5; 7 nucleotides line up with TRBD2. The CDR3 extends over 14 amino acids. V lost 4 bases to trimming and J lost 6 bases; unmatched junction nucleotides: 8. Germline V gene sequence: CDR1 MNHEY, CDR2 SMNVEV (reference sequence). CDR3: CASSSTGGEKTQYF. Written as DNA, the CDR3 is TGTGCCAGCAGTTCCACGGGGGGTGAGAAGACCCAGTACTTC.

The chain employs TRBV5-4 and TRBJ2-7; possible D gene TRBD2, 7 bases. There are 14 residues in the CDR3. The V gene's germline CDR1 is SGHNT and CDR2 YYREEE (reference sequence). V shed 2 bases and J shed 5 bases, with 14 bases lying between them. The CDR3 nucleotides are TGTGCCAGCAGCTTTGGCCGGGGGGCCCACGAGCAGTACTTC. The encoded protein is CASSFGRGAHEQYF.

The CDR3 sequence is CASSQEIAVGGELFF. The CDR3 DNA is TGTGCCAGCAGCCAAGAGATTGCGGTGGGCGGGGAGCTGTTTTTT. This chain joins TRBV4-2 and TRBJ2-2; D remains ambiguous. Trimming pared 0 bases from V and 7 bases from J, leaving 12 bases between. This CDR3 spans 15 amino acids. CDR1 LGHNA and CDR2 YNFKEQ come from the germline V gene.

The chain uses TRBV5-6 and TRBJ1-5; the D gene is possibly TRBD1 (5 bases). The CDR3 spans 13 residues. Germline CDR1 SGHDT, CDR2 YYEEEE. With 3 bases removed from V and 6 bases from J, the gap between germline ends came to 10 bases. The CDR3 nucleotides read TGTGCCAGCAGCTCCAGGGCGGGTCAGCCCCAGCATTTT. Its protein is CASSSRAGQPQHF.

This clone appeared once. The chain employs TRBV7-2 and TRBJ2-1; perhaps TRBD2 as D (6 bases). The CDR3 is 15 amino acids. The V and J ends lost 5 bases and 4 bases respectively, with 15 bases between them. The germline CDR1 and CDR2 sequences are SGHTA and FQGNSA. The CDR3 region is CASSVFSRGYNEQFF. The CDR3 coding sequence is TGTGCCAGCAGCGTCTTTTCCCGGGGGTACAATGAGCAGTTCTTC.

The chain couples TRBV5-1 to TRBJ2-5; 7 bases are shared with TRBD1. The CDR3 consists of 14 residues. Unmatched junction bases numbered 2, after V lost 2 bases and J lost 1 base. Germline V CDR1 and CDR2: SGHRS, YFSETQ. The chain's CDR3 is CASSLRGLQETQYF. CDR3 in DNA: TGCGCCAGCAGCTTAAGGGGGCTCCAAGAGACCCAGTACTTC.

The chain is built from TRBV6-4 and TRBJ2-7; 9 bases are shared with TRBD2. CDR1 MRHNA and CDR2 SNTAGT come from the germline V gene. The CDR3 is 15 amino acids. The V gene end was trimmed by 4 bases and the J gene end by 2 bases; junction bases not matched to a gene: 6. CDR3 sequence reads: CASSVAASGTYEQYF. CDR3 DNA sequence: TGTGCCAGCAGTGTAGCGGCTAGCGGGACCTACGAGCAGTACTTC.

The V gene is TRBV7-6, the J gene TRBJ2-1; D uncertain. The CDR3 has 13 residues. Germline CDR1 and CDR2: SGHVS and FNYEAQ. V dropped 0 bases and J dropped 7 bases, with 7 bases sitting between them. The DNA for the CDR3 is TGTGCCAGCAGCTTAGCGCTCTTGAATGAGCAGTTCTTC. Translated, it gives CASSLALLNEQFF.

The chain combines TRBV6-4 with TRBJ2-7; 10 bases align to TRBD2. Germline CDR1 MRHNA, CDR2 SNTAGT. The CDR3 is 14 amino acids. V lost 4 bases, J lost 5 bases, and 5 bases stayed unmatched. In DNA, the CDR3 is TGTGCCAGCAGTGCTCTAGCGGGAGACAACGAGCAGTACTTC. Translated: CASSALAGDNEQYF.

CDR3 in amino acids: CASSAGTSGYTDTQYF. In DNA form, the CDR3 reads TGCGCCAGCAGCGCCGGGACTAGCGGCTACACAGATACGCAGTATTTT. The rearrangement links TRBV5-1 to TRBJ2-3; 11 positions agree with TRBD2. The CDR3 consists of 16 residues. J gave up 2 bases and V 4 bases, and 6 bases lay outside the gene matches. The germline V gene encodes CDR1 SGHRS and CDR2 YFSETQ.

This clone was counted once. The CDR3 loop is CASSLSGVRSHEQYF. DNA of the CDR3: TGTGCCAGCAGTCTGAGCGGGGTTAGATCCCACGAGCAGTACTTC. This rearrangement joins TRBV5-4 to TRBJ2-7; TRBD2 agrees at 7 bases. Looked up from germline, CDR1 is SGHNT and CDR2 is YYREEE (reference sequence). The CDR3 is 15 amino acids. V lost 5 bases and J lost 5; bases outside the gene matches: 13.

This chain joins TRBV5-1 and TRBJ1-2; TRBD1 agrees at 7 bases. The germline gives CDR1 SGHRS, CDR2 YFSETQ. Germline trimming cut 3 bases from V and 3 bases from J; bases unmatched to any gene: 17. The CDR3 covers 18 residues. CDR3 in DNA: TGCGCCAGCAGCTCGCCATCCGGGACAGAAAGCAGAGACTATGGCTACACCTTC. Its translation: CASSSPSGTESRDYGYTF.

The J gene is TRBJ1-1, the V gene TRBV2, with D possibly TRBD1 on 6 matching bases. In germline, CDR1 is SNHLY, CDR2 FYNNEI. V was pared by 7 bases and J by 0 bases, with 12 bases between. CDR3 length: 14 residues. CDR3 in amino acids: CASKGDPMNTEAFF. For the CDR3, the DNA is TGTGCCAGCAAGGGGGACCCGATGAACACTGAAGCTTTCTTT. Variable domain in full (rest from reference TRBV2 and TRBJ1-1): EPEVTQTPSHQVTQMGQEVILRCVPISNHLYFYWYRQILGQKVEFLVSFYNNEISEKSEIFDDQFSVERPDGSNFTLKIRSTKLEDSAMYFCASKGDPMNTEAFFGQGTRLTVV.

The chain has TRBV5-1 and TRBJ2-7; D gene ambiguous. Germline V gives CDR1 SGHRS, CDR2 YFSETQ. Deletions cut 0 bases from V and 4 bases from J, with 11 bases between. There are 14 residues in the CDR3. CDR3 sequence reads: CASSLGGPSYEQYF. The CDR3 DNA sequence: TGCGCCAGCAGCTTGGGTGGGCCGTCTTACGAGCAGTACTTC. Variable domain in full (rest from reference TRBV5-1 and TRBJ2-7): KAGVTQTPRYLIKTRGQQVTLSCSPISGHRSVSWYQQTPGQGLQFLFEYFSETQRNKGNFPGRFSGRQFSNSRSEMNVSTLELGDSALYLCASSLGGPSYEQYFGPGTRLTVT.

This chain links TRBV28 with TRBJ2-2; no reliable D call. V was cut by 4 bases and J by 7 bases, with 4 bases left in between. This CDR3 has 11 residues. Germline V CDR1 and CDR2: MDHEN, SYDVKM. CDR3 coding DNA: TGTGCCAGCAGTTACGTCGGGGAGCTGTTTTTT. It is translated as CASSYVGELFF.

This clone showed up just a few times. This rearrangement joins TRBV28 to TRBJ1-2, with 7 bases identical to TRBD1. This CDR3 comprises 17 residues. The germline gives CDR1 MDHEN, CDR2 SYDVKM. Trimming at V came to 6 bases and at J to 0 bases, leaving 13 bases not matched to a gene. DNA for the CDR3: TGTGCCAGCAGCAGCGCGGGACAGCGCGGATCTAACTATGGCTACACCTTC. Its protein is CASSSAGQRGSNYGYTF.

The V gene is TRBV27, the J gene TRBJ2-7, with 10 bases that match TRBD2. Germline CDR1 reads MNHEY; CDR2 reads SMNVEV (reference sequence). V lost 0 bases to trimming and J lost 2 bases; unmatched junction nucleotides: 1. The CDR3 has 15 amino acids. The CDR3 DNA reads TGTGCCAGCAGTTTATCGCTAGCGGGAGCCTACGAGCAGTACTTC. This gives the protein CASSLSLAGAYEQYF.

This clone occurred many times. The chain uses TRBV27 and TRBJ1-2; 9 nucleotides match TRBD1. The V gene's germline CDR1 is MNHEY and CDR2 SMNVEV (reference sequence). CDR3 length: 14 residues. The J segment lost 8 bases and the V segment lost 6 bases, leaving 10 bases of the junction unmatched. The CDR3 DNA reads as TGTGCCAGCAGCCCCGGGACAGGGAGTAGAGGCTACACCTTC. Translation gives CASSPGTGSRGYTF.

The chain uses TRBV15 and TRBJ1-5; D is undetermined. V was clipped by 3 bases and J by 0 bases, with 6 bases between them. The CDR3 covers 14 residues. The V gene's germline CDR1 is LNHNV and CDR2 YYDKDF (reference sequence). CDR3 amino acids: CATSSAYSNQPQHF. The CDR3 nucleotides are TGTGCCACCAGCAGCGCTTATAGCAATCAGCCCCAGCATTTT.

This chain links TRBV9 with TRBJ2-3, with D perhaps assigned TRBD1 or TRBD2 (6 bases each). The germline V and J ends were trimmed by 1 base and 3 bases, with 12 bases remaining between them. This CDR3 contains 15 residues. Germline V CDR1 and CDR2: SGDLS, YYNGEE. CDR3 nucleotides: TGTGCCAGCAGCGTAAGGGGGGATCGTACAGATACGCAGTATTTT. Amino acids: CASSVRGDRTDTQYF.

Only a few counts were recorded for this clone. The DNA for the CDR3 is TGCGCCAGCAGCTTGGAGGGACCGCGGGAAAAACTGTTTTTT. It codes for CASSLEGPREKLFF. The chain joins TRBV5-1 to TRBJ1-4, with D perhaps matching TRBD1 (5 bases). The CDR3 spans 14 residues. Germline V CDR1 and CDR2: SGHRS, YFSETQ. The V end was cut by 0 bases, the J end by 8 bases, with 11 bases between.

V usage is TRBV5-1 and J usage is TRBJ2-1, with 10 bases lining up with TRBD2. The CDR3 runs to 15 residues. V gave up 0 bases and J gave up 8 bases; unmatched junction bases: 5. In germline, CDR1 is SGHRS, CDR2 YFSETQ. CDR3 coding DNA: TGCGCCAGCAGCTTGGCCGGGACTAGCGTTGATGAGCAGTTCTTC. Its protein product is CASSLAGTSVDEQFF. The entire variable domain, with the rest obtained from reference TRBV5-1 and TRBJ2-1, is as follows: KAGVTQTPRYLIKTRGQQVTLSCSPISGHRSVSWYQQTPGQGLQFLFEYFSETQRNKGNFPGRFSGRQFSNSRSEMNVSTLELGDSALYLCASSLAGTSVDEQFFGPGTRLTVL.

The CDR3 sequence: CASALGGRSGNIQYF. The DNA for the CDR3 is TGTGCTAGTGCACTGGGGGGGCGGAGCGGGAACATTCAGTACTTC. The chain employs TRBV12-5 and TRBJ2-4; possible D gene TRBD2, 7 bases. Trimming stripped 7 bases from V and 7 bases from J, with 20 bases between. Germline V gene data show CDR1 as LGHNT and CDR2 as FRNRAP. The CDR3 runs to 15 residues.

The V call is TRBV30, the J call TRBJ2-2; D perhaps matches TRBD2 (5 bases). V lost 0 bases and J 6 bases, leaving 8 bases between the germline ends. CDR3 length equals 13 residues. CDR1 GTSNPN and CDR2 SVGIG come from the germline V gene (reference sequence). CDR3 sequence: CAWSVRGPGELFF. In DNA, the CDR3 is TGTGCCTGGAGTGTACGGGGTCCCGGGGAGCTGTTTTTT.